Included here is one TCR beta chain sequence, with context. Its antigen remains unknown. The sample originates from a study of cytomegalovirus exposure and HLA in healthy donors. PCR primers comprised 60 Vbeta and 13 Jbeta primers. Under the authors' procedure: Later analysis identified tens of millions of unique TCR beta chains, 8.5 million to 13 million shared. Some clones are missing from TCRdb's copy, which holds only in-frame ones; the method was immunoSEQ multiplex PCR. The V and J calls and the clone size are those of that table, but D and trimming were determined from the DNA. The sample lists approximately 190,000 clones, about four fifths occurring once. With V trimmed by 4 bases and J by 2 bases, 10 bases remained unmatched. Germline CDR1 reads LGHNA; CDR2 reads YNFKEQ. The CDR3 is 16 residues long. Healthy people donating bone marrow made up the donors. Study observations and caveats: Exclusion applied to some V segments, including TRBV6-2 and TRBV6-3, as they were indistinguishable. In vitro, three CMV-associated chains proved specific for CMV antigens.

The chain couples TRBV4-2 to TRBJ2-7, with TRBD2 matching 8 bases. This clonotype was obtained from a man aged 35 to 55 in good health and CMV-seropositive. The sample taken for sequencing was PBMCs. The CDR3 here is CASSPGAGGNPYEQYF. The CDR3 DNA is TGTGCCAGCAGCCCTGGGGCGGGGGGCAATCCCTACGAGCAGTACTTC.